This T cell receptor (beta chain) was identified in a study of cytomegalovirus exposure and HLA in healthy donors. At the level of the study: Researchers previously reported finding about 110 million unique TCR beta sequences from some 180 million T cells. Some 85 million unique TCRs, all from HLA-typed donors, were included in an early release of the data.

The trim removed 0 bases at V and 4 bases at J, leaving 6 bases unmatched. Germline CDR1 reads SGDLS; CDR2 reads YYNGEE. CDR3 size: 15 residues. Comments on this clone: Its cognate antigen is unknown.

Study-level points and caveats: Relative to the approximately 660-donor mean, N-insertions were reportedly fewer in an Asian-associated ancestry cluster in a later analysis.

A multiplex PCR was run with 60 Vbeta primers and 13 Jbeta primers. Assay: immunoSEQ multiplex PCR; the TCRdb copy retains only in-frame clones and omits some. Of 42,000 or so clones listed, 50% to 55% are singletons. The source material was PBMCs. The chain employs TRBV9 and TRBJ2-5; 7 nucleotides match TRBD1. The clonotype originates from a human donor in good health. CDR3 nucleotides: TGTGCCAGCAGCGTAGGAGGGACAGCCGGAGAGACCCAGTACTTC. Its translation is CASSVGGTAGETQYF.